This T cell receptor (beta chain) derives from a study of cytomegalovirus exposure and HLA in healthy donors. V lost 6 bases to trimming and J lost 1 base, with 18 bases between them. This CDR3 has 16 amino acids. Germline V lookup: CDR1 SNHLY, CDR2 FYNNEI. 60 Vbeta and 13 Jbeta primers were used in PCR. Data came from immunoSEQ multiplex PCR; TCRdb stores just in-frame clones and leaves some out. This table has 150,000 to 200,000 clones, roughly four fifths appearing once. Worth noting for this clone: Its antigen is undetermined.

Whole-study results and caveats: Analyses of presence/absence relied on an assumption of roughly uniform sequencing depth across donors. Three chains tied to CMV proved CMV antigen-specific in vitro. With later analysis, a missense DCLRE1C variant became linked to TCR beta V- and J-gene trimming.

Sequenced: PBMCs. The receptor was derived from a woman between 35 and 50 years old in good health and CMV-seronegative. V gene TRBV2 combines with J gene TRBJ2-5, with a tentative D call TRBD2 (5 bases). CDR3 sequence reads: CASSHVGVSVQETQYF. Written as DNA, the CDR3 is TGTGCCAGCAGCCACGTCGGGGTCTCGGTCCAAGAGACCCAGTACTTC.